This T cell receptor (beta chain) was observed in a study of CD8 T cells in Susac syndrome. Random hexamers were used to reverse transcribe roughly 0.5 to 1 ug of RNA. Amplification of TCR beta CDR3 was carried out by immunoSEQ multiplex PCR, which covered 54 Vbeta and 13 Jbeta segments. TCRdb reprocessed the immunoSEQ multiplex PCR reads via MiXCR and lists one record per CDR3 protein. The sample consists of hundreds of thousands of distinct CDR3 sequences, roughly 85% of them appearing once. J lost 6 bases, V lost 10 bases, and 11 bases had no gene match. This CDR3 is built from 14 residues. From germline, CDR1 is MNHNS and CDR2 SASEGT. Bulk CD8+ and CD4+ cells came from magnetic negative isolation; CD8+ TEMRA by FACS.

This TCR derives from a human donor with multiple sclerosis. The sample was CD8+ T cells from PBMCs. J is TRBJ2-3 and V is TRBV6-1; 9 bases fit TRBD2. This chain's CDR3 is CAISPGLASDTQYF. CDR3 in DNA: TGTGCCATCTCACCGGGACTAGCATCCGATACGCAGTATTTT.